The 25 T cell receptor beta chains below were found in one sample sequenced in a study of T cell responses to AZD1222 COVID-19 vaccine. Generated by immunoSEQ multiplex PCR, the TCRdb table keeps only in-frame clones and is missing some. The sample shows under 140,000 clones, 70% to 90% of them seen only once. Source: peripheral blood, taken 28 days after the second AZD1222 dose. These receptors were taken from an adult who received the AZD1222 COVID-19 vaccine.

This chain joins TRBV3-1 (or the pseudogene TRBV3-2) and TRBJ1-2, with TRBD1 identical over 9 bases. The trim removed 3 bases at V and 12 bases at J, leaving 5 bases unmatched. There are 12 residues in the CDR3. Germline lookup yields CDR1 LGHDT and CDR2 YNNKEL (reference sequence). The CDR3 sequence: CASSHEGTGNTF. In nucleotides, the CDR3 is TGTGCCAGCAGCCACGAGGGGACAGGGAACACCTTC.

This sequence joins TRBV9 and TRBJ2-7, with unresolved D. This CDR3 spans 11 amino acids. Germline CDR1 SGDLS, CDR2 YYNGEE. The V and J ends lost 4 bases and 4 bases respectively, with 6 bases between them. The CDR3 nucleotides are TGTGCCAGCAGCTCCCAGTACGAGCAGTACTTC. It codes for CASSSQYEQYF.

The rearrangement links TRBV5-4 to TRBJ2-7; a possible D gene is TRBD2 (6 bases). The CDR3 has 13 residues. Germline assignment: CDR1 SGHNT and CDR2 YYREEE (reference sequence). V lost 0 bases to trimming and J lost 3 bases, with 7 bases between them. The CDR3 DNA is TGTGCCAGCAGCTTGGGACTAGTCTACGAGCAGTACTTC. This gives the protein CASSLGLVYEQYF.

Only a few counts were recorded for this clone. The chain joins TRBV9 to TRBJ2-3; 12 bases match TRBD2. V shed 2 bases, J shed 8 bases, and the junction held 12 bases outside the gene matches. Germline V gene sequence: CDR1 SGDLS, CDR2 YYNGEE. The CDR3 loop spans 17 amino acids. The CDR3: CASSVATSGGKGGTQYF. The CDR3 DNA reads TGTGCCAGCAGCGTCGCGACTAGCGGGGGCAAAGGCGGTACGCAGTATTTT.

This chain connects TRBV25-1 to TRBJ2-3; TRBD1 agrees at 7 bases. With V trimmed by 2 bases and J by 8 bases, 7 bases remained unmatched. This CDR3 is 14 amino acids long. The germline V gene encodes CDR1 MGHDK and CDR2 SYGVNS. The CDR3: CASSERDRRGTQYF. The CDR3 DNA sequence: TGTGCCAGCAGTGAACGGGACAGACGGGGTACGCAGTATTTT.

This chain's CDR3 is CASGDDTGEQYF. CDR3 nucleotide sequence: TGTGCCAGCGGTGACGACACCGGGGAGCAGTACTTC. The chain uses TRBV11-2 and TRBJ2-7; D is undetermined. The CDR3 is 12 amino acids. The V gene lost 8 bases and the J gene lost 7 bases, with 15 bases spanning the gap. CDR1 is SGHAT, CDR2 FQNNGV, per germline.

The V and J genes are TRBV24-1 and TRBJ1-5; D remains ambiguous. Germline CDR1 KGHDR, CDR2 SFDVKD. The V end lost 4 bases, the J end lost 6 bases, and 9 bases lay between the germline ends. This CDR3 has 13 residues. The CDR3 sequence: CATSEGYSQPQHF. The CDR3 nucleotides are TGTGCCACCAGTGAGGGCTATAGTCAGCCCCAGCATTTT.

The CDR3 sequence: CASSFFSGLLAADTQYF. CDR3 in DNA: TGTGCCAGCAGCTTTTTCTCAGGGTTGTTGGCGGCAGATACGCAGTATTTT. The J gene is TRBJ2-3, the V gene TRBV5-6, with TRBD1 as a possible D gene (5 bases). CDR3 length equals 17 residues. Trimming took 2 bases from V and 4 from J, leaving 20 bases between them. Germline V gives CDR1 SGHDT, CDR2 YYEEEE.

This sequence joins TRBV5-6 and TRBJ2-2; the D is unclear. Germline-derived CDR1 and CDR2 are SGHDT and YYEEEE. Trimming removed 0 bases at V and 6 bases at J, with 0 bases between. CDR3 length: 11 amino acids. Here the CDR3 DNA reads TGTGCCAGCAGCTTGGCCGGGGAGCTGTTTTTT. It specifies CASSLAGELFF. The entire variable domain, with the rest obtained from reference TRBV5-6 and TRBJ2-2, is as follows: DAGVTQSPTHLIKTRGQQVTLRCSPKSGHDTVSWYQQALGQGPQFIFQYYEEEERQRGNFPDRFSGHQFPNYSSELNVNALLLGDSALYLCASSLAGELFFGEGSRLTVL.

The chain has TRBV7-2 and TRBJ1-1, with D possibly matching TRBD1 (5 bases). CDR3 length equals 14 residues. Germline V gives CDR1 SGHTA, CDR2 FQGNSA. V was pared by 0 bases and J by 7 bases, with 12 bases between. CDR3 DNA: TGTGCCAGCAGCTTAGCGGGATCCGGGGGTGAAGCTTTCTTT. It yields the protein CASSLAGSGGEAFF.

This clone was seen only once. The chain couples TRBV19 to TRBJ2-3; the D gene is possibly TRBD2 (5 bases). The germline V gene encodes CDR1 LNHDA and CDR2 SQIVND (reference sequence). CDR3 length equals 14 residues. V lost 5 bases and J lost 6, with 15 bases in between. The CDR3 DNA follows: TGTGCCAGTAGTCCAGCCGACTATGAGGATACGCAGTATTTT. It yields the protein CASSPADYEDTQYF.

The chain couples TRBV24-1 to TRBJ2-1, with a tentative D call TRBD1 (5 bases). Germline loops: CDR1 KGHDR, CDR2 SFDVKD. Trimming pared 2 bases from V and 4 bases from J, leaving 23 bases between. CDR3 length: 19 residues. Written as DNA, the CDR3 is TGTGCCACCAGTGATTGGGGCAGTGGCGCGATAAGGAGTTACAATGAGCAGTTCTTC. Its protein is CATSDWGSGAIRSYNEQFF.

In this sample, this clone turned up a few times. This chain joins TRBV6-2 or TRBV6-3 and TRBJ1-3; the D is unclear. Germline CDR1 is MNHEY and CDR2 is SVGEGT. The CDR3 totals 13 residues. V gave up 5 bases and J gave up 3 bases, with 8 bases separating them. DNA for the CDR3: TGTGCCAGCAGTATGGGATATGGAAACACCATATATTTT. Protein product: CASSMGYGNTIYF.

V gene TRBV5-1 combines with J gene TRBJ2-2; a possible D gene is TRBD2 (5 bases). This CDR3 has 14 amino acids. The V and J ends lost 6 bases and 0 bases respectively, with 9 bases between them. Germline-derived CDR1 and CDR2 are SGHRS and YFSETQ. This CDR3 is CASTERTNTGELFF. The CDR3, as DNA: TGCGCCAGCACAGAGCGGACGAACACCGGGGAGCTGTTTTTT.

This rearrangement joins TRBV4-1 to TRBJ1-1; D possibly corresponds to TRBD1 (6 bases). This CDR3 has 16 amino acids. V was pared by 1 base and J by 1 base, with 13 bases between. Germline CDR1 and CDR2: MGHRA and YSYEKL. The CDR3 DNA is TGCGCCAGCAGCCAAGGGGGAGGACAGACGAACACTGAAGCTTTCTTT. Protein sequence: CASSQGGGQTNTEAFF.

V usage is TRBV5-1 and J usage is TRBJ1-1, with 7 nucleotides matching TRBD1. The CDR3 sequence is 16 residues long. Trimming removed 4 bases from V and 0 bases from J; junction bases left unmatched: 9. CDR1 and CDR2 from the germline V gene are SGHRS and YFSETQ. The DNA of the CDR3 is TGCGCCAGCAGCCTGCCCAGGGGGGGGATGAACACTGAAGCTTTCTTT. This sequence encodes CASSLPRGGMNTEAFF.

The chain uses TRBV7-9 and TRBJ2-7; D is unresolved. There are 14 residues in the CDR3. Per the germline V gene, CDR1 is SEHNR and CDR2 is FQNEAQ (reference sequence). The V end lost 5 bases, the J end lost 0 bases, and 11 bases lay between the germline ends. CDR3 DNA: TGTGCCAGCAGCCCTTTAGGAATCTCCTACGAGCAGTACTTC. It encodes CASSPLGISYEQYF.

CDR3 nucleotide sequence: TGCGCCAGCAGCTCGGTCGATGATACGCAGTATTTT. This translates into CASSSVDDTQYF. This chain links TRBV5-1 with TRBJ2-3; D gene ambiguous. Germline V CDR1 and CDR2: SGHRS, YFSETQ. V lost 3 bases to trimming and J lost 6 bases, with 8 bases between them. The CDR3 runs 12 residues. The complete variable domain, with remaining parts taken from reference TRBV5-1 and TRBJ2-3, reads KAGVTQTPRYLIKTRGQQVTLSCSPISGHRSVSWYQQTPGQGLQFLFEYFSETQRNKGNFPGRFSGRQFSNSRSEMNVSTLELGDSALYLCASSSVDDTQYFGPGTRLTVL.

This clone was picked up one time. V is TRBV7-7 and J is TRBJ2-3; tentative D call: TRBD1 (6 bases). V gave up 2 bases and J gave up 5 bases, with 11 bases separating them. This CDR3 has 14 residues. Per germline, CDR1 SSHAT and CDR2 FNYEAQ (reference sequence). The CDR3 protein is CASSLRGHQDTQYF. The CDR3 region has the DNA TGTGCCAGCAGCTTACGGGGACATCAAGATACGCAGTATTTT.

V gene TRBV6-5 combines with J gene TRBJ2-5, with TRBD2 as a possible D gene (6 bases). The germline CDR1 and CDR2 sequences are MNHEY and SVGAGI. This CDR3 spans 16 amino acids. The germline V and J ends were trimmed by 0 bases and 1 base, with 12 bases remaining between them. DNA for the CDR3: TGTGCCAGCAGTTACTCGATTTTGGGGGGCCAAGAGACCCAGTACTTC. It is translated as CASSYSILGGQETQYF.

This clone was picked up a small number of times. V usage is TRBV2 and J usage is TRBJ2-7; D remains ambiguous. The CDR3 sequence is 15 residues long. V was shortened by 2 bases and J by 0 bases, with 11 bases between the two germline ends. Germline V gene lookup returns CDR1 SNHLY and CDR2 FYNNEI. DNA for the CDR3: TGTGCCAGCAGTGAATCCAGGCAGACCTCCTACGAGCAGTACTTC. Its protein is CASSESRQTSYEQYF.

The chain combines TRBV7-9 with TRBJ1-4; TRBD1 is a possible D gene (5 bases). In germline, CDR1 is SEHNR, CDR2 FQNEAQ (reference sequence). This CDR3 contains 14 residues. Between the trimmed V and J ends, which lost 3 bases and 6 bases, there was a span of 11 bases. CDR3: CASSLWRGDEKLFF. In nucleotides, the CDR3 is TGTGCCAGCAGCTTGTGGAGGGGTGATGAAAAACTGTTTTTT.

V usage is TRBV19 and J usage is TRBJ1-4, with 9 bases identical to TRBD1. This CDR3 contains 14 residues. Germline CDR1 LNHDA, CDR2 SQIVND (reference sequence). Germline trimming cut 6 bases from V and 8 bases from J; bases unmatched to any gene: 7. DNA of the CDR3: TGTGCCAGTAGCAAGGGACAGGGAGGCGAAAAACTGTTTTTT. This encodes CASSKGQGGEKLFF.

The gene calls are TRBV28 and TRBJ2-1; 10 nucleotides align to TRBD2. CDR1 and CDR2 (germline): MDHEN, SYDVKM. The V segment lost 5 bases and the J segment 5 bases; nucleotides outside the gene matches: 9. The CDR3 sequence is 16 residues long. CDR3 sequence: CASSQGHTSGNNEQFF. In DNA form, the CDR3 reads TGTGCCAGCAGTCAGGGCCATACTAGCGGGAACAATGAGCAGTTCTTC. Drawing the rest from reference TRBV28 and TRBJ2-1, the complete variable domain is DVKVTQSSRYLVKRTGEKVFLECVQDMDHENMFWYRQDPGLGLRLIYFSYDVKMKEKGDIPEGYSVSREKKERFSLILESASTNQTSMYLCASSQGHTSGNNEQFFGPGTRLTVL.

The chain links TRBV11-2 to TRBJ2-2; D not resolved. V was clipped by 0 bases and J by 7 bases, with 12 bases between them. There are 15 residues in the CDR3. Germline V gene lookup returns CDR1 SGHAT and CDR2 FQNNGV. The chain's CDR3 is CASSLEINLDGELFF. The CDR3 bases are TGTGCCAGCAGCTTAGAGATTAACCTGGACGGGGAGCTGTTTTTT.